This T cell receptor (beta chain) was recorded in a study of T cells in Graves' hyperthyroidism and ophthalmopathy. Findings of the study overall: Ophthalmopathy was identified by the model a median 6.5 months ahead of onset. Clonotypes that were expanded in thyroid above 0.001 mostly appeared in blood too. Separation of ophthalmopathy from stable hyperthyroidism was achieved by a 13 V-J model.

This clonotype showed up just a few times. Its antigen is unidentified. RNA transcripts served as the template for amplifying TCR beta CDR3 regions. First-round RT-PCR with HTBI primers amplified the TCR CDR3 region. TCRdb reanalysed the multiplex PCR reads using MiXCR and keeps one entry per CDR3 protein. The sample has around 300,000 distinct CDR3 sequences; around 13% are singletons. The CDR3 spans 13 residues. CDR1 and CDR2 (germline): SQVTM, ANQGSEA. V was trimmed by 8 bases and J by 0 bases, leaving 13 bases between them. The chain combines TRBV29-1 with TRBJ1-1; D is ambiguous. The sample consisted of blood. This clonotype was obtained from a woman aged 30 to 39 with Graves' hyperthyroidism. The CDR3 DNA is TGCAGCACCACCCTGTGGGTGAACACTGAAGCTTTCTTT. Translated: CSTTLWVNTEAFF.